This TCR beta chain was identified during a study of PD-1 blockade in classical Hodgkin lymphoma (dated by TCRdb to 2020 to 2022). Some background on the complete study: Nivolumab dosing was 3 mg/kg intravenously every 2 weeks, continuing until either disease progression or unacceptable toxicity. To define a peripheral blood immune signature of response to PD-1 blockade in classical Hodgkin lymphoma, the study combined TCR beta sequencing with CyTOF.

The table lists this clone with a few counts. Its antigen is not yet known. No much larger clone is present one base from it, and per-base qualities are unavailable. The time point label of this sample denotes: cycle 4 day 1 (C4D1), after 6 weeks of nivolumab. Every trial patient had relapsed after autologous stem cell transplantation, and cohorts A, B and C differed in prior brentuximab vedotin exposure. The trial cohort included 55 to 65 patients with relapsed/refractory classical Hodgkin lymphoma, and each patient had a best overall response of complete response, partial response or progressive disease. Trial patients were treated with single-agent nivolumab in the multi-cohort phase II CheckMate 205 trial. An independent review committee assessed best overall response by applying the 2007 International Working Group response criteria. Trial PBMCs were obtained immediately prior to nivolumab initiation (C1D1) and on therapy at cycle 2 day 1 and cycle 4 day 1. Peripheral blood was collected in 8 mL Vacutainer Cell Preparation Tubes, from which PBMCs were isolated by centrifugation and then cryopreserved.

V is pared back by 9 bases and J by 6 bases, with 14 bases lying between the germline termini. CDR1 and CDR2 are read off the germline V gene (reference sequence) as LNHDA and SQIVND. The CDR3 contains 13 residues, cysteine and phenylalanine counted. The CDR3 DNA has 39 bases and is translated from base 1. What the study reported, not specific to this receptor: Baseline TCR diversity was reported to be lower in newly diagnosed patients than in healthy donors, and even lower in relapsed/refractory patients. Trial patients achieving complete response had baseline diversity similar to newly diagnosed patients, whereas partial responders and progressors had significantly lower diversity. CD4+ but not CD8+ TCR diversity rose significantly by C4D1 (p=0.0027 vs p=0.16), most apparent in complete responders (p=0.02). The study covered only a single clinical trial cohort, and the causes of the repertoire differences, possibly disease activity or prior therapy, were still not defined. Patients starting nivolumab less than 1 year after ASCT had lower diversity and were excluded from later analyses to avoid confounding by immune reconstitution.

Genomic DNA was extracted with the Qiagen DNeasy kit from unsorted PBMCs and from negatively selected CD4+ and CD8+ fractions. TCR beta CDR3 regions were subjected to amplification by immunoSEQ multiplex PCR with primers that anneal to V and J segments. Amplification bias was minimized using a synthetic immune receptor repertoire, and residual bias was removed computationally after sequencing. The study's own analysis went as follows. Repertoire diversity was quantified as the Shannon entropy index using custom Python scripts. Unsorted, CD4+ and CD8+ repertoires were analyzed separately, except for combined analyses in which CD4+ and CD8+ sequences were merged in silico. A clone was considered expanded if an increase in frequency of at least 2-fold after treatment relative to C1D1 was found, and a pseudocount of 0.5 was applied to clones undetected at baseline. Clones with 0 or 1 copy at C1D1 were classified as singleton clones, and clones with 2 or more copies were classified as non-singleton clones. Clones expanded in unsorted samples were annotated as CD4+, CD8+ or unknown by matching protein sequences in sorted samples from the same patient. Wilcoxon tests on paired samples were used to test diversity changes from C1D1 to C4D1. The immuneACCESS repertoire file appears here via TCRdb, limited to in-frame rearrangements. These files lack a portion of the clones; in checked studies, under half of the deficit traces to unresolved V genes, and the cause of the others is not known. That table gives V, J and clone size, and the DNA gave D and trimming. The sample table contains fewer than 25,000 clones; only one count was recorded for about 86% of them. Of the sample, more than 5.5% is held by the ten largest clones.

The chain couples TRBV19 to TRBJ1-4; no D gene can be assigned with confidence. The TCR was taken from a human donor with classical Hodgkin lymphoma. This sample comprised peripheral blood mononuclear cells (PBMCs), obtained before the fourth cycle of nivolumab. In nucleotide form, the sequence is TGTGCCAGCATCTCCCTCGGGGATGAAAAACTGTTTTTT. Its protein product is CASISLGDEKLFF.